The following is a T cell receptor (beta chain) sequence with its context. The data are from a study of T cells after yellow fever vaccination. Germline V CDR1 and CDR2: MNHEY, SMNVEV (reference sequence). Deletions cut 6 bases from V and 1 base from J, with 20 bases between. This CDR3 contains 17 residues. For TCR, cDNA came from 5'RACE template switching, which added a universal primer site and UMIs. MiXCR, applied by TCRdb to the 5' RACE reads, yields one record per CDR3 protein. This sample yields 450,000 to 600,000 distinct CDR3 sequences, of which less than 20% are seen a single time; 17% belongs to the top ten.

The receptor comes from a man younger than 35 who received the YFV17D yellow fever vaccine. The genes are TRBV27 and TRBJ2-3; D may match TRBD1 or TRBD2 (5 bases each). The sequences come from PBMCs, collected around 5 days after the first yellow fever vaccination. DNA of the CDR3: TGTGCCAGCAGCCCTCACGGGGCCGTCAGGGGCACAGATACGCAGTATTTT. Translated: CASSPHGAVRGTDTQYF.